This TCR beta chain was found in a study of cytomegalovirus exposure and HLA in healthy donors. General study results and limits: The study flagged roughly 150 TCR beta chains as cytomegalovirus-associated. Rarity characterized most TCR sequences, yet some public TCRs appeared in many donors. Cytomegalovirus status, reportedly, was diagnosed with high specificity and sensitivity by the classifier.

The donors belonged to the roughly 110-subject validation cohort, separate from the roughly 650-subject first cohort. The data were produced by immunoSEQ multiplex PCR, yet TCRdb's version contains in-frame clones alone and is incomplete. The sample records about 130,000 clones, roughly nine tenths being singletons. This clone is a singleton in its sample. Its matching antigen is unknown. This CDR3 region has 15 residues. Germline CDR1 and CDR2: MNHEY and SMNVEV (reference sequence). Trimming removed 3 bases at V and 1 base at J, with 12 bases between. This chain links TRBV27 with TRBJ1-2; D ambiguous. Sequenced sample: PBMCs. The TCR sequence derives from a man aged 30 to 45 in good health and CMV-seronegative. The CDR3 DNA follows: TGTGCCAGCAGTTTGACGTCAGGTGTTAACTATGGCTACACCTTC. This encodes CASSLTSGVNYGYTF.